This T cell receptor (beta chain) was identified in a study of T cells in Graves' hyperthyroidism and ophthalmopathy. The CDR3 regions of TCR beta were amplified from RNA transcripts. A first-round RT-PCR of the TCR CDR3 used the HTBI primer set. TCRdb recomputed calls from the multiplex PCR reads with MiXCR, one row per CDR3 protein. The data contain roughly 290,000 distinct CDR3 sequences, about an eighth of them singletons. This CDR3 is 15 amino acids long. The germline V gene has CDR1 MNHNS and CDR2 SASEGT. V lost 5 bases to trimming and J lost 6 bases, with 18 bases between them. V gene TRBV6-1 combines with J gene TRBJ2-3; a possible D gene is TRBD2 (7 bases). The TCR comes from a woman in her 30s with Graves' hyperthyroidism that later progressed to Graves' ophthalmopathy. Source material: blood. CDR3 coding DNA: TGTGCCAGCAGTTACGCGGGGGCGGGGTCGGATACGCAGTATTTT. The encoded protein is CASSYAGAGSDTQYF.